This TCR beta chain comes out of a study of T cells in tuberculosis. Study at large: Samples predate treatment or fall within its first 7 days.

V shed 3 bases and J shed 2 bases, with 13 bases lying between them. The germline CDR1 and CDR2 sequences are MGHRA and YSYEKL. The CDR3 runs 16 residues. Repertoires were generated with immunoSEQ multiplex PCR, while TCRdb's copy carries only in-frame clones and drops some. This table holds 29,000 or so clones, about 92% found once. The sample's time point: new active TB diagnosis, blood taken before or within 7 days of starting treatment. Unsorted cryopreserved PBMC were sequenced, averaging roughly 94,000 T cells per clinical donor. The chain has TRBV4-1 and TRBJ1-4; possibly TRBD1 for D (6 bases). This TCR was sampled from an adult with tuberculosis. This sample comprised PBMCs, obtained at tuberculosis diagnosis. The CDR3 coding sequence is TGCGCCAGCAGCCACAACAGGGAGGGGACTAATGAAAAACTGTTTTTT. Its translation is CASSHNREGTNEKLFF.